The clone carrying this T cell receptor (beta chain) was seen a few times. Its cognate antigen is unknown. This sample also contains other DNA sequences that code for the same CDR3. Investigators reverse transcribed all isolated RNA, so they sequenced expressed TCRB transcripts. Assay used: immunoSEQ multiplex PCR; TCRdb lists only in-frame clones, some missing. The repertoire includes hundreds of thousands of clones, roughly 16% of them detected once, and about 0.086% sits in the top ten. The data derive from a study of beta chain features in type 1 diabetes. Looking at the study overall: Patients looked much like healthy donors when it came to age, gender and cell yields. General observations from the study: When VDJ junctions were examined, type 1 diabetes patients showed fewer insertions and more deletions. Across patients, naive, central memory and Treg TCRB repertoires exhibited apparently greater similarity than was observed across healthy donors.

Every donor had blood drawn once into heparin, around 120 mL on average. CDR3 size: 15 residues. Trimming cost V 1 base and J 7 bases; bases outside gene matches: 4. Germline CDR1 reads SEHNR; CDR2 reads FQNEAQ (reference sequence). The sequenced sample was naive CD4+ T cells from blood. The TCR was taken from a man between 18 and 29 years old in good health. J is TRBJ2-1 and V is TRBV7-9; 10 bases agree with TRBD2. This CDR3 is CASSLGTSGYNEQFF. The CDR3 DNA follows: TGTGCCAGCAGCTTAGGGACTAGCGGCTATAATGAGCAGTTCTTC.